Below, 11 T cell receptor beta chains from the same sample are listed, as sequenced in a study of Graves' ophthalmopathy and Graves' hyperthyroidism. For repertoire sequencing, the TCR beta CDR3 regions were amplified from RNA transcripts. HTBI-primed first-round RT-PCR preceded second-round multiplex PCR. TCRdb recomputed calls from the multiplex PCR reads with MiXCR, one row per CDR3 protein. The sample has hundreds of thousands of distinct CDR3 sequences; about two fifths are singletons. The specimen was peripheral blood. The receptors shown here come from an adult man with Graves' ophthalmopathy.

This clonotype was seen ten or more times. The rearrangement uses TRBV2 and TRBJ1-2; 8 bases match TRBD1. Germline values: CDR1 SNHLY, CDR2 FYNNEI. The J segment lost 3 bases and the V segment lost 4 bases, leaving 7 bases of the junction unmatched. The CDR3 runs to 15 residues. The CDR3 here is CASSVRAGGDYGYTF. The CDR3 coding sequence is TGTGCCAGCAGTGTGAGGGCAGGGGGCGACTATGGCTACACCTTC.

A few counts support this clonotype. V and J are TRBV4-3 and TRBJ1-2, with 8 bases aligning to TRBD1. This CDR3 has 14 residues. Trimming removed 0 bases from V and 7 bases from J; junction bases left unmatched: 4. From germline, CDR1 is LGHNA and CDR2 YSLEER. CDR3 nucleotides: TGCGCCAGCAGCCAAGAGGGACAGGTTTCTGGCTACACCTTC. Protein: CASSQEGQVSGYTF.

There are many counts of this clonotype. The rearrangement links TRBV5-8 to TRBJ1-5; possibly TRBD1 for D (6 bases). The germline CDR1 and CDR2 sequences are SGHTS and YDEGEE. The CDR3 contains 15 residues. With 4 bases removed from V and 4 bases from J, the gap between germline ends came to 15 bases. CDR3 in DNA: TGTGCCAGCAGCGGGGGCGGACAGTCGAATCAGCCCCAGCATTTT. Amino acid sequence: CASSGGGQSNQPQHF.

This chain joins TRBV25-1 and TRBJ1-1; 10 bases align to TRBD1. The junction had 3 bases not matched to a gene; V was cut back by 7 bases and J by 1 base. The CDR3 is 14 residues long. In germline, CDR1 is MGHDK, CDR2 SYGVNS. The CDR3 sequence is CASTTGGANTEAFF. For the CDR3, the DNA is TGTGCCAGCACGACAGGGGGCGCGAACACTGAAGCTTTCTTT. Full variable domain (remainder filled in from reference TRBV25-1 and TRBJ1-1): EADIYQTPRYLVIGTGKKITLECSQTMGHDKMYWYQQDPGMELHLIHYSYGVNSTEKGDLSSESTVSRIRTEHFPLTLESARPSHTSQYLCASTTGGANTEAFFGQGTRLTVV.

This clonotype was seen ten or more times. This chain uses TRBV7-9 with TRBJ2-6; 10 bases are a match to TRBD2. This CDR3 has 20 residues. Germline V lookup: CDR1 SEHNR, CDR2 FQNEAQ (reference sequence). Trimming at V came to 5 bases and at J to 0 bases, leaving 13 bases not matched to a gene. The CDR3 bases are TGTGCCAGCAGCACGGACGGGGCTAGCGGGAGATACTCTGGGGCCAACGTCCTGACTTTC. Amino acid sequence: CASSTDGASGRYSGANVLTF.

The chain is built from TRBV29-1 and TRBJ2-2; D might be TRBD1 (5 bases). The CDR3 has 10 residues. The germline V gene has CDR1 SQVTM and CDR2 ANQGSEA. Between the trimmed V and J ends, which lost 7 bases and 9 bases, there was a span of 9 bases. CDR3 coding DNA: TGCAGCGCTTCGGACAGGGAGCTGTTTTTT. Translated: CSASDRELFF.

This clonotype was recorded at least ten times. The chain uses TRBV9 and TRBJ1-6; D not certain. V was cut by 0 bases and J by 7 bases, with 8 bases left in between. The CDR3 length is 14 residues. In germline, CDR1 is SGDLS, CDR2 YYNGEE. The CDR3 bases are TGTGCCAGCAGCGTAGAGGGTAGGAATTCACCCCTCCACTTT. Protein sequence: CASSVEGRNSPLHF. The entire variable domain, with the rest obtained from reference TRBV9 and TRBJ1-6, is as follows: DSGVTQTPKHLITATGQRVTLRCSPRSGDLSVYWYQQSLDQGLQFLIQYYNGEERAKGNILERFSAQQFPDLHSELNLSSLELGDSALYFCASSVEGRNSPLHFGNGTRLTVT.

This chain uses TRBV9 with TRBJ2-2; the match to TRBD2 covers 11 bases. Germline V CDR1 and CDR2: SGDLS, YYNGEE. V shed 4 bases, J shed 8 bases, and the junction held 10 bases outside the gene matches. The CDR3 extends over 16 amino acids. The CDR3 region has the DNA TGTGCCAGCAGCATATCAGGGACTAGCGGAAGTGGGGAGCTGTTTTTT. It codes for CASSISGTSGSGELFF.

The chain carries TRBV12-5 and TRBJ2-7; TRBD1 aligns across 8 bases. This CDR3 is built from 15 residues. Unmatched junction bases numbered 5, after V lost 4 bases and J lost 0 bases. Germline V gives CDR1 LGHNT, CDR2 FRNRAP. CDR3 amino acids: CASGSRQGNSYEQYF. In DNA form, the CDR3 reads TGTGCTAGTGGTTCAAGACAGGGGAACTCCTACGAGCAGTACTTC. The whole variable domain, remainder taken from reference TRBV12-5 and TRBJ2-7, is DARVTQTPRHKVTEMGQEVTMRCQPILGHNTVFWYRQTMMQGLELLAYFRNRAPLDDSGMPKDRFSAEMPDATLATLKIQPSEPRDSAVYFCASGSRQGNSYEQYFGPGTRLTVT.

This clonotype was recorded at least ten times. The V call is TRBV5-4, the J call TRBJ1-2; D might be TRBD1 (6 bases). The germline V gene encodes CDR1 SGHNT and CDR2 YYREEE (reference sequence). The CDR3 has 13 residues. Trimming pared 4 bases from V and 4 bases from J, leaving 11 bases between. This CDR3 is CASSGDRSYGYTF. The CDR3 DNA is TGTGCCAGCAGCGGCGACAGGAGCTATGGCTACACCTTC.

This clonotype occurred a few times. The V gene is TRBV12-3 or TRBV12-4, the J gene TRBJ2-7; a possible D gene is TRBD1 (5 bases). The CDR3 runs to 13 residues. The germline V and J ends were trimmed by 7 bases and 3 bases, with 13 bases remaining between them. The DNA of the CDR3 is TGTGCCAGCATGTTTAGGGGCGGCTACGAGCAGTACTTC. Encoded protein: CASMFRGGYEQYF.